The 13 T cell receptor beta chains below all came from one sample that was sequenced in a study of radiation and T cells in renal cell carcinoma. Time point noted: blood 4 weeks post-SBRT, at nephrectomy. The treatment was: 15 Gy SBRT to primary tumor, nephrectomy 4 weeks later. Repertoires were generated with immunoSEQ multiplex PCR, while TCRdb's copy carries only in-frame clones and drops some. The sample has approximately 83,000 clones; around four fifths are singletons. The sequencing used blood, collected from a patient whose treatment included radiotherapy and nephrectomy. The receptors were sampled from a man between 45 and 60 years old with renal cell carcinoma.

This chain links TRBV6-1 with TRBJ1-2; D unclear. The CDR3 spans 15 residues. In germline, CDR1 is MNHNS, CDR2 SASEGT. V was clipped by 1 base and J by 1 base, with 10 bases between them. The CDR3 spells CASSEGQAINYGYTF. CDR3 nucleotides: TGTGCCAGCAGTGAAGGGCAGGCCATTAACTATGGCTACACCTTC.

V gene TRBV4-1 combines with J gene TRBJ2-3; D gene unclear. V was shortened by 0 bases and J by 2 bases, with 6 bases between the two germline ends. This CDR3 comprises 14 residues. The germline gives CDR1 MGHRA, CDR2 YSYEKL. The CDR3 nucleotides are TGCGCCAGCAGCCAAGACTATCCCACAGATACGCAGTATTTT. This sequence encodes CASSQDYPTDTQYF.

The V gene is TRBV7-9, the J gene TRBJ2-7; D is perhaps TRBD1 or TRBD2 (5 bases each). V shed 5 bases and J shed 3 bases, with 17 bases lying between them. CDR3 length: 15 residues. Germline V gives CDR1 SEHNR, CDR2 FQNEAQ (reference sequence). CDR3 loop: CASSQAGTLFYEQYF. CDR3 DNA sequence: TGTGCCAGCAGCCAAGCCGGGACGCTATTCTACGAGCAGTACTTC.

The V gene is TRBV10-3, the J gene TRBJ1-1, with unresolved D. Trimming cost V 11 bases and J 1 base, with 8 bases left between them. The CDR3 length is 11 residues. In germline, CDR1 is ENHRY, CDR2 SYGVKD. The CDR3 region is CAARGNTEAFF. The CDR3 DNA follows: TGTGCCGCCCGGGGGAACACTGAAGCTTTCTTT.

The CDR3 reads CASSGPGQGLEQYF. CDR3 in DNA: TGTGCCAGCAGCGGACCGGGACAGGGGCTGGAGCAGTACTTC. The chain links TRBV11-2 to TRBJ2-7; 10 bases align to TRBD1. CDR3 length: 14 residues. V shed 5 bases and J 7 bases; nucleotides not matched to a gene: 8. Germline assignment: CDR1 SGHAT and CDR2 FQNNGV.

The J gene is TRBJ2-7, the V gene TRBV5-4, with 9 bases that match TRBD1. The CDR3 runs to 14 residues. The V gene's germline CDR1 is SGHNT and CDR2 YYREEE (reference sequence). The V gene end was trimmed by 4 bases and the J gene end by 5 bases; junction bases not matched to a gene: 7. CDR3 amino acids: CASSRLGQGHEQYF. For the CDR3, the DNA is TGTGCCAGCAGCCGACTGGGACAGGGCCACGAGCAGTACTTC.

The chain uses TRBV5-5 and TRBJ1-2; no clear D gene. The length of the CDR3 is 15 residues. Trimming cost V 4 bases and J 0 bases, with 13 bases left between them. CDR1 and CDR2 (germline): SGHKS, YYEKEE (reference sequence). DNA for the CDR3: TGTGCCAGCAGCCCAAACAGCGAGGCTAACTATGGCTACACCTTC. It yields the protein CASSPNSEANYGYTF.

The chain recombines TRBV5-1 with TRBJ2-3, with 14 bases matching TRBD2. The CDR3 is 17 residues long. The J segment lost 3 bases and the V segment lost 4 bases, leaving 7 bases of the junction unmatched. Germline V gene data show CDR1 as SGHRS and CDR2 as YFSETQ. The CDR3 coding sequence is TGCGCCAGCAGCCCGAGGGGGACTAGCGGGAGAACAGATACGCAGTATTTT. It yields the protein CASSPRGTSGRTDTQYF.

The V call is TRBV30, the J call TRBJ1-5, with D maybe TRBD1 (6 bases). The CDR3 totals 15 residues. CDR1 is GTSNPN and CDR2 is SVGIG in the germline V gene (reference sequence). V was trimmed by 0 bases and J by 0 bases, leaving 9 bases between them. The CDR3 sequence is CAWSVGTSSNQPQHF. In DNA form, the CDR3 reads TGTGCCTGGAGTGTTGGGACAAGTAGCAATCAGCCCCAGCATTTT. The whole variable domain, remainder taken from reference TRBV30 and TRBJ1-5, is SQTIHQWPATLVQPVGSPLSLECTVEGTSNPNLYWYRQAAGRGLQLLFYSVGIGQISSEVPQNLSASRPQDRQFILSSKKLLLSDSGFYLCAWSVGTSSNQPQHFGDGTRLSIL.

The chain uses TRBV28 and TRBJ2-7; 11 nucleotides match TRBD2. Germline V lookup: CDR1 MDHEN, CDR2 SYDVKM. This CDR3 has 16 amino acids. J gave up 2 bases and V 2 bases, and 5 bases lay outside the gene matches. DNA for the CDR3: TGTGCCAGCAGTTTAGTTGGGGGACTAGCGGCCTACGAGCAGTACTTC. Translated, it gives CASSLVGGLAAYEQYF. Full variable domain (rest looked up from reference TRBV28 and TRBJ2-7): DVKVTQSSRYLVKRTGEKVFLECVQDMDHENMFWYRQDPGLGLRLIYFSYDVKMKEKGDIPEGYSVSREKKERFSLILESASTNQTSMYLCASSLVGGLAAYEQYFGPGTRLTVT.

V gene TRBV7-9 combines with J gene TRBJ2-7, with TRBD2 identical over 7 bases. This CDR3 is 12 amino acids long. Trimming removed 11 bases from V and 3 bases from J; junction bases left unmatched: 7. Germline-derived CDR1 and CDR2 are SEHNR and FQNEAQ (reference sequence). In DNA, the CDR3 is TGTGCCTGTGAGCGGGAAGACTACGAGCAGTACTTC. Its translation: CACEREDYEQYF.

V gene TRBV6-4 combines with J gene TRBJ2-3; 10 bases line up with TRBD2. This CDR3 is 15 amino acids long. Germline V CDR1 and CDR2: MRHNA, SNTAGT. Trimming at V came to 8 bases and at J to 2 bases, leaving 7 bases not matched to a gene. DNA for the CDR3: TGTGCCAGCGGACCCGGACTAGCGGACACAGATACGCAGTATTTT. Translated: CASGPGLADTDTQYF.

The rearrangement links TRBV2 to TRBJ1-1; D is uncertain. This CDR3 contains 10 residues. With 7 bases removed from V and 3 bases from J, the gap between germline ends came to 3 bases. Germline CDR1 reads SNHLY; CDR2 reads FYNNEI. The DNA of the CDR3 is TGTGCCAGCACTTACACTGAAGCTTTCTTT. This sequence encodes CASTYTEAFF.